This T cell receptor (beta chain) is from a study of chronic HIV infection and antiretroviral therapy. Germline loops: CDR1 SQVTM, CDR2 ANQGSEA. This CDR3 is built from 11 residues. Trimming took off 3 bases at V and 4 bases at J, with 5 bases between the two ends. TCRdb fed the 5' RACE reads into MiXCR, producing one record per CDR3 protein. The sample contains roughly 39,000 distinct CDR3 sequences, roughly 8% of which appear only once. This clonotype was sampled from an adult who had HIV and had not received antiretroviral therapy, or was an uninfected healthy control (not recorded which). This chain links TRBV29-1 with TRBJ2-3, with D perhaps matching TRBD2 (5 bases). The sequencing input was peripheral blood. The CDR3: CSVEGADTQYF. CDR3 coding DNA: TGCAGCGTTGAGGGAGCAGATACGCAGTATTTT.